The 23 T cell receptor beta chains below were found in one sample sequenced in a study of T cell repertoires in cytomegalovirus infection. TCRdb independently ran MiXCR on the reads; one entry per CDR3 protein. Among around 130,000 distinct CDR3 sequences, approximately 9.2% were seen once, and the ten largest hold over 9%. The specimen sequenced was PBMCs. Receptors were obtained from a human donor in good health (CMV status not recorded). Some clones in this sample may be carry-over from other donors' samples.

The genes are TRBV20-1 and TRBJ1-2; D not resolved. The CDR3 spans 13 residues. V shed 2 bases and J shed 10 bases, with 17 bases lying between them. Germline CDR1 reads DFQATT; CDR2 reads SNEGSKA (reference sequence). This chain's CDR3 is CSARSPREGDYTF. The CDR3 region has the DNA TGCAGTGCTAGATCCCCACGCGAGGGAGACTACACCTTC.

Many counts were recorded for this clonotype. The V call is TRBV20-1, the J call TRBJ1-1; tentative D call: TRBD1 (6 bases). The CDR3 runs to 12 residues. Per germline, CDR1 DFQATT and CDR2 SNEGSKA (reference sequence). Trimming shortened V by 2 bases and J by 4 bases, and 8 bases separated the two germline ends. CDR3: CSARPGVTEAFF. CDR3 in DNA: TGCAGTGCTAGACCAGGGGTCACTGAAGCTTTCTTT.

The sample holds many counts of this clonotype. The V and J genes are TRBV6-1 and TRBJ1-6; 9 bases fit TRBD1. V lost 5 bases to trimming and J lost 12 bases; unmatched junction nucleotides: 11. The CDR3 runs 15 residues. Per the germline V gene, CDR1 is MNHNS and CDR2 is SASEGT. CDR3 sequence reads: CASSSPGQGIRPLHF. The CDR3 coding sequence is TGTGCCAGCAGTTCGCCCGGACAGGGGATACGACCCCTCCACTTT.

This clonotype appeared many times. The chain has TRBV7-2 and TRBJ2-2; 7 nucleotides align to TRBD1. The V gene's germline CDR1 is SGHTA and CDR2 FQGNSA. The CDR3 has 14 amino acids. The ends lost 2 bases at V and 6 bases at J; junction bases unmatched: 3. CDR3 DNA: TGTGCCAGCAGCTTAAAAAGGGGGCCCGGGGAGCTGTTTTTT. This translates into CASSLKRGPGELFF. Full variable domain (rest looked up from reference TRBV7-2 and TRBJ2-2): GAGVSQSPSNKVTEKGKDVELRCDPISGHTALYWYRQSLGQGLEFLIYFQGNSAPDKSGLPSDRFSAERTGGSVSTLTIQRTQQEDSAVYLCASSLKRGPGELFFGEGSRLTVL.

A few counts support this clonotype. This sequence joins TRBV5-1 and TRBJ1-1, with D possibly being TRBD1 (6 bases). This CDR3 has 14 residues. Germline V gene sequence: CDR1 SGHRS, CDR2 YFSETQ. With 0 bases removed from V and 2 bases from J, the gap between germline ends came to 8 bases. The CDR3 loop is CASSLGDINTEAFF. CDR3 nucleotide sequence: TGCGCCAGCAGCTTGGGGGACATCAACACTGAAGCTTTCTTT.

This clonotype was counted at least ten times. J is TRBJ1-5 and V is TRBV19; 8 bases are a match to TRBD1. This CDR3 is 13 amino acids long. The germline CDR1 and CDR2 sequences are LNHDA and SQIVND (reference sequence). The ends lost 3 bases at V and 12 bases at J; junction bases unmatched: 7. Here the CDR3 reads CASSIGRQGRQHF. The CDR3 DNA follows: TGTGCCAGTAGTATCGGACGACAGGGGCGCCAGCATTTT.

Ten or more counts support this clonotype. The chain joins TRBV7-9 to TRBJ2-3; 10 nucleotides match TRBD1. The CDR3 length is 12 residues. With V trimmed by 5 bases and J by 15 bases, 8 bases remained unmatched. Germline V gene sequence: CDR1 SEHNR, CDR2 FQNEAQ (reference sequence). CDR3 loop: CASSTRTGGGYF. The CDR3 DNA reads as TGTGCCAGCAGCACCCGGACAGGGGGGGGCTATTTT.

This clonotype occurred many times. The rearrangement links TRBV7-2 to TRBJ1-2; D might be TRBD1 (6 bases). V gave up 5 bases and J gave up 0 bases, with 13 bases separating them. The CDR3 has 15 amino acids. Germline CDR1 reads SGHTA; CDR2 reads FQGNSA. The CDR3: CASSPGQRPNYGYTF. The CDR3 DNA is TGTGCCAGCAGCCCCGGACAGCGCCCTAACTATGGCTACACCTTC. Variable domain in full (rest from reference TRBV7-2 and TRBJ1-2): GAGVSQSPSNKVTEKGKDVELRCDPISGHTALYWYRQSLGQGLEFLIYFQGNSAPDKSGLPSDRFSAERTGGSVSTLTIQRTQQEDSAVYLCASSPGQRPNYGYTFGSGTRLTVV.

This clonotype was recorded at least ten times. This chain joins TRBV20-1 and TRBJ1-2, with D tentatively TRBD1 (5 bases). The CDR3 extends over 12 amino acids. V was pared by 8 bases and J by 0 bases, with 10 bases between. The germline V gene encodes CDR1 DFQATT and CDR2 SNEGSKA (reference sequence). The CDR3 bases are TGCAGTCAGACAGTTTCTAACTATGGCTACACCTTC. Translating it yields CSQTVSNYGYTF.

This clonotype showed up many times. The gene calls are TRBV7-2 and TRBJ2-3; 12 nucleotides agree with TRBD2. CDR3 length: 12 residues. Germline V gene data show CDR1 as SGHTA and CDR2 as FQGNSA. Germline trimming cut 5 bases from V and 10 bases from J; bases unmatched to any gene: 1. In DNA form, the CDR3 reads TGTGCCAGCAGCCGACTAGCGGGGGCGCAGTATTTT. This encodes CASSRLAGAQYF.

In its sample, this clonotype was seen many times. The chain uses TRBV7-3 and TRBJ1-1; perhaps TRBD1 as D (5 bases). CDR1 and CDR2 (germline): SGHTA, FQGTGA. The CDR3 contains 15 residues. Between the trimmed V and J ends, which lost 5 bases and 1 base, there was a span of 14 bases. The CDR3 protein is CASSTQGYGNTEAFF. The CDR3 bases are TGTGCCAGCAGCACCCAGGGATACGGGAACACTGAAGCTTTCTTT.

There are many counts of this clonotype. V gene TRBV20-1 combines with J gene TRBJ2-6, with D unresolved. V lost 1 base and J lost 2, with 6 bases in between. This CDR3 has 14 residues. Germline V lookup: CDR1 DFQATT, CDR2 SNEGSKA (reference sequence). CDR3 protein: CSARAAPGANVLTF. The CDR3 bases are TGCAGTGCTAGAGCGGCCCCTGGGGCCAACGTCCTGACTTTC.

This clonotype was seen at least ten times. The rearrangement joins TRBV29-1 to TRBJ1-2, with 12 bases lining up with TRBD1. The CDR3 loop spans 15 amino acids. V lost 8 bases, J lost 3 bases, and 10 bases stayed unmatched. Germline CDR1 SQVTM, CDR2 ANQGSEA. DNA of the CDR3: TGCAGCTCCTTCGACCGGGACAGGGGGCACTATGGCTACACCTTC. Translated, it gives CSSFDRDRGHYGYTF.

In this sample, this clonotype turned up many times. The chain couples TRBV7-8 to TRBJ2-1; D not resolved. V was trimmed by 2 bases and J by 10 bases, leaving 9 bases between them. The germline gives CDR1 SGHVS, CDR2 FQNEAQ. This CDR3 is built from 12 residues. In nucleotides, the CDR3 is TGTGCCAGCAGCTTAAGTACGTTCGAGCAGTTCTTC. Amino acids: CASSLSTFEQFF.

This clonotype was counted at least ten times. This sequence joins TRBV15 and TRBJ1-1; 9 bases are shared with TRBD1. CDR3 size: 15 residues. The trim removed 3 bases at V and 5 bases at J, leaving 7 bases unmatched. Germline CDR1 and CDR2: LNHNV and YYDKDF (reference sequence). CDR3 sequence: CATSSKTGGRTEAFF. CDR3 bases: TGTGCCACCAGCAGCAAAACAGGGGGCAGGACTGAAGCTTTCTTT.

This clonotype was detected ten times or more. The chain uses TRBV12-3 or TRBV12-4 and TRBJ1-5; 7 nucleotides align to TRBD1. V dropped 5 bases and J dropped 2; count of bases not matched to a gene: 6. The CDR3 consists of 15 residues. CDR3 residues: CASSMTGPGNQPQHF. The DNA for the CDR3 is TGTGCCAGCAGTATGACAGGGCCGGGCAATCAGCCCCAGCATTTT.

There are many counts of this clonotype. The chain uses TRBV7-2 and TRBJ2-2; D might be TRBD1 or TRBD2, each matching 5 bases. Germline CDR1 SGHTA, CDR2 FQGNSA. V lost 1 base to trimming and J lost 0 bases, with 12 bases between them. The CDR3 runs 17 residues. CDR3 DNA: TGTGCCAGCAGCTTAGGTTCCTGGGGGACGAACACCGGGGAGCTGTTTTTT. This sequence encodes CASSLGSWGTNTGELFF.

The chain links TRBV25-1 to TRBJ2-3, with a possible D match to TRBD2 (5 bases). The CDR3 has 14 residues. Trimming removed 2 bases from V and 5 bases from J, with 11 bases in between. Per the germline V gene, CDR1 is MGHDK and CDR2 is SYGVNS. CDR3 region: CASSERGSEDTQYF. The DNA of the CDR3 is TGTGCCAGCAGTGAAAGAGGGTCCGAAGATACGCAGTATTTT.

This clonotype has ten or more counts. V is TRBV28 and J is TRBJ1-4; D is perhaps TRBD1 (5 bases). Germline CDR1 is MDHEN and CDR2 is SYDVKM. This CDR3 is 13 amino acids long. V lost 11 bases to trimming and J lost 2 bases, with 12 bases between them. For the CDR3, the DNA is TGTGCCGGAGCCTGGGGGACTAATGAAAAACTGTTTTTT. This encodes CAGAWGTNEKLFF.

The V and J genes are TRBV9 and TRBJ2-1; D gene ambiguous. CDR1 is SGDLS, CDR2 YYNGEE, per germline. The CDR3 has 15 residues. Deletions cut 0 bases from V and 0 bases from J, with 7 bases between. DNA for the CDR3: TGTGCCAGCAGCGTAGGTGGGAACTCCTACAATGAGCAGTTCTTC. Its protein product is CASSVGGNSYNEQFF.

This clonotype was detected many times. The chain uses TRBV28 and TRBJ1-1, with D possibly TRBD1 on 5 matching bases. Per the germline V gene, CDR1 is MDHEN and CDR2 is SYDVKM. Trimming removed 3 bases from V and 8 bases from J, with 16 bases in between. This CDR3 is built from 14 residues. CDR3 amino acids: CASSLPPGLSEAFF. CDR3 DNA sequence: TGTGCCAGCAGTTTGCCACCGGGACTCTCGGAAGCTTTCTTT.

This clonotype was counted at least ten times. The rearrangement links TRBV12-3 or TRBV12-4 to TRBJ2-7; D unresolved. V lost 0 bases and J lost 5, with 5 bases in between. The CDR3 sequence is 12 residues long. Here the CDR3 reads CASSLAGDEQYV. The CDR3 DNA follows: TGTGCCAGCAGTTTAGCCGGCGACGAGCAGTACGTC.

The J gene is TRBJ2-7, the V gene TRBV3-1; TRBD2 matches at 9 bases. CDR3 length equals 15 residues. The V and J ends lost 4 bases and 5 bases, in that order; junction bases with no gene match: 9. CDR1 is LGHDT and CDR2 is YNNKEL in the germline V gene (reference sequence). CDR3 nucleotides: TGTGCCAGCAGCCCCTTGGAGCGGGGGGTCAACGAGCAGTACTTC. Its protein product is CASSPLERGVNEQYF.